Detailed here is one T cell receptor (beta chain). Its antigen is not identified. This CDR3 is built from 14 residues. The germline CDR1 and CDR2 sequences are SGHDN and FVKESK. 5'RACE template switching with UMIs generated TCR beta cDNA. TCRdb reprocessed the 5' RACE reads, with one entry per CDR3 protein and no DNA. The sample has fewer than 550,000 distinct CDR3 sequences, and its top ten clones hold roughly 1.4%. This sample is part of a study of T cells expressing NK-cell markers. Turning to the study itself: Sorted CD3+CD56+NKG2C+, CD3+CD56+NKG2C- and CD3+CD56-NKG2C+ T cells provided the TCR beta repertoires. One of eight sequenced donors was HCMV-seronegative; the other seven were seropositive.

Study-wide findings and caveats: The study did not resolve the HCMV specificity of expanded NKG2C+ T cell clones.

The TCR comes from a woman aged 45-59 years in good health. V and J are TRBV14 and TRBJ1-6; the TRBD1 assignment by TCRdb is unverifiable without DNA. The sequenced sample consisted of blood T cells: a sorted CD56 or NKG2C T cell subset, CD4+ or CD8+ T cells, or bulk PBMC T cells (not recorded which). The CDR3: CASSKTGGNSPLHF. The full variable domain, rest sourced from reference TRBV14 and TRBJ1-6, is EAGVTQFPSHSVIEKGQTVTLRCDPISGHDNLYWYRRVMGKEIKFLLHFVKESKQDESGMPNNRFLAERTGGTYSTLKVQPAELEDSGVYFCASSKTGGNSPLHFGNGTRLTVT.